Following are 26 T cell receptor beta chains from one sample sequenced in a study of tumor-infiltrating lymphocytes in primary liver carcinoma. The authors made TCR beta cDNA from roughly 480 ng total RNA with a constant-region primer. Three nested multiplex PCR rounds of slightly modified ARM-PCR generated TCR beta libraries. PCR rounds one and two used TRBV1-TRBV30 forward primers with a C-beta reverse primer for approximately 11 cycles each. TCRdb re-called the multiplex PCR reads with MiXCR, one entry per CDR3 protein. The sample consists of just over 300,000 distinct CDR3 sequences, about 50% of them appearing once. The authors took blood RNA from unsorted whole blood and also extracted germline DNA. Material: peripheral blood. The receptors come from a woman aged 25 to 39 with primary liver carcinoma and hepatitis B virus infection.

This clonotype has ten or more counts. The chain is built from TRBV11-2 and TRBJ1-1; a weak D match, TRBD1 (5 bases). This CDR3 contains 15 residues. The V end lost 5 bases, the J end lost 2 bases, and 15 bases lay between the germline ends. Germline CDR1 and CDR2: SGHAT and FQNNGV. The chain's CDR3 is CASSHSRRGNTEAFF. In DNA, the CDR3 is TGTGCCAGCAGCCATTCTAGGCGGGGCAACACTGAAGCTTTCTTT.

The chain couples TRBV11-2 to TRBJ1-3; D remains ambiguous. In germline, CDR1 is SGHAT, CDR2 FQNNGV. The CDR3 is made up of 15 amino acids. CDR3 DNA sequence: TGTGTCAACAGCTTAGGCGAGAGTACTGGAAACACCATATATTTT. Its translation: CVNSLGESTGNTIYF.

This clonotype was seen a handful of times. The V gene is TRBV4-3, the J gene TRBJ2-7; no clear D. The CDR3 sequence is 16 residues long. The germline V gene has CDR1 LGHNA and CDR2 YSLEER. Trimming stripped 1 base from V and 0 bases from J, with 13 bases between. The CDR3 is CASSQGVSRYSYEQYF. The CDR3 bases are TGCGCCAGCAGCCAAGGAGTCAGCCGGTACTCCTACGAGCAGTACTTC.

Comments on this clonotype: An end of the junction does not agree with germline; a read error may underlie this. The V call is TRBV7-3, the J call TRBJ2-3, with TRBD1 matching 9 bases. Germline loops: CDR1 SGHTA, CDR2 FQGTGA. This CDR3 contains 17 residues. The CDR3 spells CASSLEGRDRVPDTQYF. DNA for the CDR3: TGTGCCAGCAGCTTAGAGGGGCGGGACAGGGTCCCAGACACGCAGTATTTT.

This clonotype showed up just a few times. The chain is built from TRBV5-6 and TRBJ2-3, with no clear D. V was shortened by 2 bases and J by 1 base, with 5 bases between the two germline ends. From germline, CDR1 is SGHDT and CDR2 YYEEEE. The CDR3 length is 13 residues. The CDR3 nucleotides read TGTGCCAGCAGCTTTGGGGGCACAGATACGCAGTATTTT. It encodes CASSFGGTDTQYF.

The genes are TRBV28 and TRBJ2-7; the match to TRBD1 covers 8 bases. Germline CDR1 MDHEN, CDR2 SYDVKM. V dropped 4 bases and J dropped 7; count of bases not matched to a gene: 6. This CDR3 has 13 residues. DNA of the CDR3: TGTGCCAGCAGTTCCACAGGACAGGGAGAGCAGTACTTC. It is translated as CASSSTGQGEQYF.

As regards this clonotype: This may come from a read error, since a much larger clone is one base off. The chain carries TRBV6-5 and TRBJ2-2; D perhaps matches TRBD1 (7 bases). This CDR3 region has 13 residues. The germline CDR1 and CDR2 sequences are MNHEY and SVGAGI. The CDR3 reads CASSRDSLGGLFF. The CDR3 DNA sequence: TGTGCCAGCAGTCGGGACAGCCTCGGGGGGCTGTTTTTT.

For this clonotype: A junction boundary mismatches the germline segment, possibly from a read error. The rearrangement links TRBV6-5 to TRBJ2-6; D is unresolved. The germline V gene encodes CDR1 MNHEY and CDR2 SVGAGI. CDR3 length equals 14 residues. CDR3 protein: CTSSRSSGANVLTF. The CDR3 bases are TGTACCAGCAGTAGGAGCTCTGGGGCCAACGTCCTGACTTTC.

This clonotype was seen a few times. J is TRBJ2-7 and V is TRBV5-4; D gene ambiguous. Germline assignment: CDR1 SGHNT and CDR2 YYREEE (reference sequence). The CDR3 is made up of 13 amino acids. The ends were cut back, 3 bases at V and 1 base at J, with 8 bases in the middle. The CDR3 protein is CASSWAQSYEQYF. The CDR3 nucleotides are TGTGCCAGCAGCTGGGCTCAGTCCTACGAGCAGTACTTC.

As to this clonotype: A much more abundant neighbour one base away suggests this may be a read error. The genes are TRBV12-3 or TRBV12-4 and TRBJ1-2, with 7 positions matching TRBD1. This CDR3 contains 15 residues. Here the CDR3 DNA reads TGTGCCAGCAGTTTACGTACAGGGGCTATGGATGGCTGCACCTTC. Protein: CASSLRTGAMDGCTF.

In the case of this clonotype: This sequence may be a read error, since a much larger clone differs from it by one base. This chain links TRBV4-1 with TRBJ1-2; 10 nucleotides match TRBD1. Germline V lookup: CDR1 MGHRA, CDR2 YSYEKL. There are 15 residues in the CDR3. This chain's CDR3 is CANSQSGQGGYGYTF. For the CDR3, the DNA is TGCGCCAACAGCCAATCCGGACAGGGGGGTTATGGCTACACCTTC.

The chain recombines TRBV13 with TRBJ2-5; D unclear. The CDR3 extends over 14 amino acids. Germline lookup yields CDR1 PRHDT and CDR2 FYEKMQ (reference sequence). Trimming left V 5 bases short and J 9 bases short, with 19 bases between. The CDR3 is CASSTGPPTESQYF. The CDR3 DNA follows: TGTGCCAGCAGCACCGGACCCCCCACTGAGTCCCAGTACTTC.

The table lists this clonotype with many counts. The chain joins TRBV6-6 to TRBJ1-1; no clear D gene. Germline assignment: CDR1 MNHNY and CDR2 SVGAGI (reference sequence). V was cut by 6 bases and J by 0 bases, with 14 bases left in between. CDR3 length equals 15 residues. The CDR3 nucleotides are TGTGCCAGCAGCAGCCGGACGGGAATGAACACTGAAGCTTTCTTT. Protein product: CASSSRTGMNTEAFF.

The count of this clonotype is one. Being one base from a much bigger clone, this may be a read error. The chain has TRBV6-2 or TRBV6-3 and TRBJ2-7; D is uncertain. The V gene's germline CDR1 is MNHEY and CDR2 SVGEGT. Trimming removed 7 bases from V and 4 bases from J, with 14 bases in between. This CDR3 has 13 amino acids. CDR3 amino acids: CASMSIGSYEQYF. The CDR3 DNA reads as TGTGCCAGCATGAGCATAGGTAGTTACGAGCAGTACTTC.

The chain couples TRBV6-5 to TRBJ2-7, with a tentative D call TRBD1 (6 bases). The CDR3 runs 13 residues. V lost 6 bases and J 4 bases, leaving 13 bases between the germline ends. The V gene's germline CDR1 is MNHEY and CDR2 SVGAGI. CDR3 region: CASRYRDGYEQYF. CDR3 nucleotide sequence: TGTGCCAGCAGATACAGGGACGGGTACGAGCAGTACTTC.

As regards this clonotype: Germline is not matched at one junction end, which may reflect a read error. V gene TRBV25-1 combines with J gene TRBJ1-3; D is possibly TRBD1 (6 bases). The CDR3 contains 15 residues. Germline assignment: CDR1 MGHDK and CDR2 SYGVNS. The CDR3 bases are TGTGCCGGCAGCGATACAGGGAGCTCTGGAAACACCATATATTTT. Protein: CAGSDTGSSGNTIYF.

Concerning this clonotype: This may be a read error: a much more frequent sequence differs by one nucleotide. The V gene is TRBV14, the J gene TRBJ1-2, with no clear D. The CDR3 loop spans 14 amino acids. CDR1 and CDR2 (germline): SGHDN, FVKESK. Trimming took off 3 bases at V and 0 bases at J, with 8 bases between the two ends. DNA for the CDR3: TGTGCCAGCAGCCAGAGGAGCGCTAACTATGGCTACACCTTC. Protein product: CASSQRSANYGYTF.

The chain couples TRBV12-3 or TRBV12-4 to TRBJ2-7; 12 nucleotides match TRBD1. The V segment lost 7 bases and the J segment 4 bases; nucleotides outside the gene matches: 17. The CDR3 is 18 residues long. CDR3 DNA: TGTGCCAGCAACCCGGGACAGGGGGCACTTGCTGCCCAGTACGAGCAGTACTTC. Translating gives CASNPGQGALAAQYEQYF.

As regards this clonotype: An end of the junction differs from the germline gene, which may be a read error. V is TRBV11-2 and J is TRBJ2-5; D is possibly TRBD1 (6 bases). This CDR3 contains 16 residues. CDR1 and CDR2 (germline): SGHAT, FQNNGV. The CDR3 protein is CASSFRVGAGEETQYF. Here the CDR3 DNA reads TGTGCCAGCAGCTTCCGGGTGGGGGCAGGGGAAGAGACCCAATACTTC.

Notes on this clonotype: A junction end diverges from the germline sequence, so it may reflect a read error. The chain's CDR3 is CASSPGGGVPYEQSF. CDR3 nucleotide sequence: TGTGCCAGCAGTCCGGGGGGAGGGGTTCCCTACGAGCAGTCCTTC. This chain links TRBV5-4 with TRBJ2-7; 7 bases line up with TRBD2. Germline values: CDR1 SGHNT, CDR2 YYREEE (reference sequence). The CDR3 is 15 residues long.

Regarding this clonotype: A much more abundant neighbour one base away suggests this may be a read error. This chain joins TRBV12-3 or TRBV12-4 and TRBJ1-1; no clear D. The CDR3 extends over 14 amino acids. Here the CDR3 DNA reads TGTGCCGGCAGCTGGAGTGCCCCTAACACTGAAGCTTTCTTT. It specifies CAGSWSAPNTEAFF.

This clonotype appeared many times. The chain recombines TRBV12-3 or TRBV12-4 with TRBJ1-5, with a weak D call TRBD1 (5 bases). The V gene lost 2 bases and the J gene lost 5 bases, with 7 bases spanning the gap. The CDR3 contains 13 residues. This chain's CDR3 is CASSLSRDQPQHF. CDR3 coding DNA: TGTGCCAGCAGTTTAAGCAGGGATCAGCCCCAGCATTTT.

This clonotype showed up many times. V and J are TRBV6-1 and TRBJ2-5; D unclear. V dropped 2 bases and J dropped 11 bases, with 18 bases sitting between them. The CDR3 runs 14 residues. Germline V gene lookup returns CDR1 MNHNS and CDR2 SASEGT. In nucleotides, the CDR3 is TGTGCCAGCAGTGAATCTTCTCTAGGGATCACGCAGTACTTC. Amino acids: CASSESSLGITQYF.

On this clonotype itself: An end of the junction does not agree with germline; a read error may underlie this. The CDR3 nucleotides read TGTGTCAGCAGCTTAATGACTAGCGGGAGGCCGCAACACGGACCGCAGTATTTT. This codes for CVSSLMTSGRPQHGPQYF. V and J are TRBV11-2 and TRBJ2-3; 13 bases fit TRBD2. This CDR3 comprises 18 residues. The germline gives CDR1 SGHAT, CDR2 FQNNGV. Variable domain in full (rest from reference TRBV11-2 and TRBJ2-3): EAGVAQSPRYKIIEKRQSVAFWCNPISGHATLYWYQQILGQGPKLLIQFQNNGVVDDSQLPKDRFSAERLKGVDSTLKIQPAKLEDSAVYLCVSSLMTSGRPQHGPQYFGPGTRLTVL.

This clonotype was found a few times. V and J are TRBV28 and TRBJ2-1; D unclear. Trimming shortened V by 3 bases and J by 10 bases, and 16 bases separated the two germline ends. Germline-derived CDR1 and CDR2 are MDHEN and SYDVKM. CDR3 length: 14 residues. CDR3 nucleotides: TGTGCCAGCAGTTTCGCGAAGCGAACTGAGGAGCAGTTCTTC. Residues: CASSFAKRTEEQFF.

To note about this clonotype: A much more abundant neighbour one base away suggests this may be a read error. This chain connects TRBV12-3 or TRBV12-4 to TRBJ2-2; 11 positions match TRBD2. The length of the CDR3 is 17 residues. The V and J ends lost 7 bases and 6 bases, in that order; junction bases with no gene match: 13. The CDR3 reads CASIPELAGDPAGELFF. CDR3 in DNA: TGTGCCAGCATCCCCGAACTAGCGGGAGACCCGGCCGGGGAGCTGTTTTTT.